The entry below describes one TCR beta chain. The antigen is undetermined. This sample is part of a study of beta chain features in type 1 diabetes. Study-wide findings and caveats: Patients with type 1 diabetes carried fewer insertions and had more deletions at their VDJ junctions.

CDR1 and CDR2 from the germline V gene are SGDLS and YYNGEE. Trimming stripped 4 bases from V and 7 bases from J, with 12 bases between. This CDR3 comprises 13 residues. Sequenced material consisted of expressed TCRB transcripts (all of the isolated RNA was reverse transcribed). Naive, central memory and regulatory T cell samples came to a mean of roughly 4 million reads. Method: immunoSEQ multiplex PCR; TCRdb's copy keeps in-frame clones and lacks some. The profile shows roughly 240,000 clones, around 68% of them singletons. Material for sequencing was naive CD4+ T cells from blood. V and J are TRBV9 and TRBJ2-1; D not certain. This sequence originates from a man aged 25 to 40 in good health. The CDR3 loop is CASSLPQSNEQFF. The CDR3 region has the DNA TGTGCCAGCAGCCTCCCCCAGTCGAATGAGCAGTTCTTC.